The sequence of this T cell receptor (beta chain) was determined in a study of blood T cells in healthy people across ages. Sample-barcoded 5' priming and a J-beta primer mix drove a second PCR of roughly 6 to 12 cycles. TCRdb passed the 5' RACE reads through MiXCR, listing each CDR3 protein once. The repertoire consists of fewer than 900,000 distinct CDR3 sequences, with roughly two fifths occurring once and the leading ten covering 20% to 25%. The CDR3 is 13 residues long. Deletions cut 6 bases from V and 3 bases from J, with 12 bases between. Germline V gives CDR1 ENHRY, CDR2 SYGVKD. This clonotype has ten or more counts.

This sequence was found in a woman aged 55-70 years in good health. The chain recombines TRBV10-3 with TRBJ2-7; D may be TRBD1 (6 bases). Sequencing input: blood. CDR3 bases: TGTGCCATCAGACAGGGATCGGGCTACGAGCAGTACTTC. Protein product: CAIRQGSGYEQYF.